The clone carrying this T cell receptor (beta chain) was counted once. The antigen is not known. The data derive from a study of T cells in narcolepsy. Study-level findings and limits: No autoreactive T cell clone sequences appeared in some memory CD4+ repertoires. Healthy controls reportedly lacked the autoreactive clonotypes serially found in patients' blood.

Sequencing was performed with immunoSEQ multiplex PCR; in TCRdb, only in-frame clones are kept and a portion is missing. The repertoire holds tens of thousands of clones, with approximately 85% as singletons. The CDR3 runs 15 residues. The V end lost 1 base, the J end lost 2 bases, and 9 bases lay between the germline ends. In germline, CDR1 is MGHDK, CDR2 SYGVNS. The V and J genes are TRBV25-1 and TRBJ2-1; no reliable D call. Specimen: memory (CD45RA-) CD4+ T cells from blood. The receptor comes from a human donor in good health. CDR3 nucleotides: TGTGCCAGCAGTGAATCCAGGACGGCCTACAATGAGCAGTTCTTC. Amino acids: CASSESRTAYNEQFF.